The T cell receptor beta chain described here comes from a study of shared clonotypes between healthy human individuals. The CDR3 has 14 amino acids. Germline loops: CDR1 WNHNN, CDR2 SYGVQD (reference sequence). V lost 3 bases to trimming and J lost 5 bases, with 13 bases between them. Clones were read by immunoSEQ multiplex PCR, and TCRdb kept only the in-frame ones, dropping some. The sample records roughly 2.5 million clones, around 94% being singletons. The receptor's source is a man between 18 and 35 years old in good health. The chain has TRBV10-1 and TRBJ2-5; D gene unclear. The sequencing input was naive CD4+ T cells sorted from blood. Subset specified: CD45RA+ positively selected. This chain's CDR3 is CASSEYRIRETQYF. The CDR3 DNA is TGCGCCAGCAGTGAATATAGGATTCGGGAGACCCAGTACTTC.